The clone carrying this TCR beta chain was seen repeatedly, ten times or more. The antigen remains unidentified. These data come from a study of identical twins. TCRdb reprocessed the 5' RACE reads via MiXCR and lists one record per CDR3 protein. The sample comprises fewer than 450,000 distinct CDR3 sequences, approximately 8.7% of which are singletons, and over 7% rests with the top ten. Whole-study results and caveats: Out-of-frame beta chain sequences displayed weaker excess sharing between twins. Findings came from cross-sectional statistics, without long-term follow-up of donors. Out-of-frame alpha sequences shared between twins exhibited an excess of low generation probability. Insertions were reduced in abundant cord blood beta clonotypes but not in memory repertoires.

Germline CDR1 reads SGHRS; CDR2 reads YFSETQ. The V end was cut by 5 bases, the J end by 5 bases, with 9 bases between. The CDR3 runs 12 residues. The sequence was obtained from a woman aged 45-65 years in good health. This chain connects TRBV5-1 to TRBJ2-3; D unresolved. Sequencing input: naive T cells sorted from blood. The CDR3 bases are TGCGCCAGCAGTCAGACTCTAGATACGCAGTATTTT. Its protein product is CASSQTLDTQYF.